What follows describes a single T cell receptor (beta chain). The CDR3 spans 16 residues. Germline V gene sequence: CDR1 LNHDA, CDR2 SQIVND (reference sequence). V lost 3 bases to trimming and J lost 6 bases; unmatched junction nucleotides: 6. Seattle's cohort entered during active infection and was followed longitudinally. As originally analysed: Reference gene primer amplification gave nucleated cell count estimates. Libraries were prepared by immunoSEQ multiplex PCR; TCRdb keeps only in-frame clonotypes and omits some of them. The V and J calls and the clone size are those of that table, but D and trimming were determined from the DNA. The data contain roughly 180,000 clones, approximately 78% of them singletons. The sample originates from a study of blood T cell repertoires in COVID-19. Study-wide background: Samples representing acute and convalescent COVID-19 were sourced from the United States, Italy and Spain. T cells, B-cell-depleted T cells, or PBMCs supplied cDNA or gDNA.

The chain recombines TRBV19 with TRBJ2-2; 11 bases map to TRBD2. The clonotype originates from a woman of 80 years or more with COVID-19, enrolled during active disease. The sample was peripheral blood. The CDR3 region is CASSILSGRGSGELFF. The CDR3 nucleotides are TGTGCCAGTAGTATCCTTAGCGGGAGGGGATCCGGGGAGCTGTTTTTT.